This T cell receptor (beta chain) is from a study of beta chain features in type 1 diabetes. Study-level points and caveats: Moderate yet significant TCRB CDR3 shortening was seen in Type 1 diabetes patients in all four CD4+ subsets.

The CDR3 is 17 residues long. Germline CDR1 and CDR2: LGHNA and YSLEER. V dropped 0 bases and J dropped 8 bases, with 20 bases sitting between them. This clone has only a few counts. The antigen remains unidentified. The investigators reverse transcribed all of the isolated RNA, so they sequenced expressed TCRB transcripts. Measured with immunoSEQ multiplex PCR; TCRdb has only the in-frame clones, and not every one. The profile shows 250,000 to 350,000 clones, approximately 9.9% of them singletons. The TCR was taken from a woman aged 30 to 39 in good health. The rearrangement joins TRBV4-3 to TRBJ2-1, with no clear D. The sample was naive CD4+ T cells from blood. The CDR3 is CASSQDWVTPRGHEQFF. CDR3 DNA sequence: TGCGCCAGCAGCCAAGATTGGGTTACCCCACGAGGTCATGAGCAGTTCTTC.